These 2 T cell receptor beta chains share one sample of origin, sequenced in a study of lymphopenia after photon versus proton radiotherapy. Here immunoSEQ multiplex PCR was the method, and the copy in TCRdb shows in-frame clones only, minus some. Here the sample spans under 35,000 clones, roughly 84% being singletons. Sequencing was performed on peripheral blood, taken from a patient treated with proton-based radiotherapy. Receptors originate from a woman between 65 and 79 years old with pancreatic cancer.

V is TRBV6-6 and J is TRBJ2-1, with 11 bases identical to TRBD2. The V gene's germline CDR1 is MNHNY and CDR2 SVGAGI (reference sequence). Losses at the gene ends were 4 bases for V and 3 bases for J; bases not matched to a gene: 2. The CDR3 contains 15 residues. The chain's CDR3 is CASSLTSGVYNEQFF. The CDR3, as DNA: TGTGCCAGCAGTTTGACTAGCGGGGTCTACAATGAGCAGTTCTTC.

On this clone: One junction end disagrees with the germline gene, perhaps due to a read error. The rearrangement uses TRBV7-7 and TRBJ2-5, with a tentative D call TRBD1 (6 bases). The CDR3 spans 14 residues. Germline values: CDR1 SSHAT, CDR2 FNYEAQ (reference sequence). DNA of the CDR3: TGTGCTAGCAGCGTAGACAGGAGGAAGGAGACCCAGTACTTC. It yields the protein CASSVDRRKETQYF.